This TCR beta chain was sequenced for a study of immune evolution from preneoplasia to lung adenocarcinoma (dated by TCRdb to the early 2020s). Context from the whole study: HLA loss of heterozygosity was observed in roughly 7%, 15% and 33% of AIS, MIA and ADC lesions, respectively, and was not observed in any AAH lesions. Immune contexture across lung adenocarcinoma precursors and invasive adenocarcinoma was profiled using immune gene expression, TCR sequencing and multiplex immunofluorescence. Resected precursor lesions (AAH, AIS, MIA) and invasive adenocarcinomas were compared against paired morphologically normal lung tissue. The sample size depended on which specimens were available, not on a prior power calculation. The immune data were integrated with whole exome sequencing and methylation data obtained from the same cohort of nodules. In total, the cohort included 53 patients with pulmonary nodules, all of whom underwent surgical resection. A total of approximately 56 patients contributed TCR sequencing data. According to the study, 80 to 130 samples were used for TCR sequencing. POLYSOLVER was used to infer Class I HLA alleles from exome data, while LOHHLA was used to detect allele-specific HLA loss. Beyond this particular receptor, the publication reports: All patients were from Japan and China, so applicability to Western populations was uncertain. The findings were based on association rather than direct causation, and larger cohorts with long-term follow-up and longitudinal biopsies were deemed needed. The highest top T cell clone frequencies were observed in normal lung, and a progressive decrease in top T cell clone frequencies appeared to occur from AAH through AIS, MIA and invasive adenocarcinoma. KRAS-mutant nodules showed the highest T cell clonality compared with EGFR-mutant or double wild-type lesions. Normal lung showed the highest clonality, whereas later-stage lesions appeared to have higher T cell density and diversity but lower clonality.

TCR beta CDR3 regions were sequenced from DNA using the immunoSEQ hsTCRbeta Kit. As for the authors' bioinformatics: TCR sequencing data were analysed with the ImmunoSEQ Analyzer. T cell clonality was defined as 1 minus Pielou's evenness computed on productive rearrangements. T cell diversity was measured with the inverse Simpson index on productive templates. T cell density was defined as TCR beta template counts normalized to usable DNA, with usable DNA estimated by amplification and sequencing of housekeeping genes. TCR metrics were compared across histologic stages using two-sided Kruskal-Wallis tests. Drawn from immuneACCESS, this table holds only the in-frame rearrangements with V and J called that TCRdb kept. Clones are partly lost; checked studies trace under half to an unresolved V gene and leave the rest unexplained. V, J and clone size were drawn from that table, and D and trimming were deduced from the DNA. The sample records around 1,700 clones, about three quarters of which are singletons. Clones ranked in the top ten supply around an eighth of the sample.

Of note for this clone: There is no known antigen for this receptor. Per-base qualities were not stored, and no clone one base away is much larger.

Resection was performed on patients in Japan or China between the mid-2010s and the late 2010s. The histologic diagnosis of each case was independently confirmed on H&E slides by two lung cancer pathologists. To enrich premalignant or tumor cells for nucleic acid extraction, macro-dissection was performed after pathologic assessment. The AllPrep DNA/RNA FFPE Kit was used to isolate DNA from FFPE tissue. At the junction V is shortened by 5 bases and J by 3 bases; bases outside the gene matches: 5. From its cysteine to its phenylalanine, the CDR3 spans 13 amino acids. The kept DNA is CDR3 alone, 39 bases in frame from the first base. According to the germline V gene, CDR1 reads SQVTM and CDR2 reads ANQGSEA.

The chain links TRBV29-1 with TRBJ1-2; TRBD1 lines up with 8 middle nucleotides. Sequencing input: FFPE minimally invasive lung adenocarcinoma tissue. Explained via the paper, the cell subset or site label denotes: micro-invasive lung adenocarcinoma (MIA). The source is a person aged 55-79 years with lung adenocarcinoma. The CDR3 region: CSVLETGDYGYTF. At the DNA level, the sequence is TGCAGCGTTCTAGAGACAGGGGACTATGGCTACACCTTC.